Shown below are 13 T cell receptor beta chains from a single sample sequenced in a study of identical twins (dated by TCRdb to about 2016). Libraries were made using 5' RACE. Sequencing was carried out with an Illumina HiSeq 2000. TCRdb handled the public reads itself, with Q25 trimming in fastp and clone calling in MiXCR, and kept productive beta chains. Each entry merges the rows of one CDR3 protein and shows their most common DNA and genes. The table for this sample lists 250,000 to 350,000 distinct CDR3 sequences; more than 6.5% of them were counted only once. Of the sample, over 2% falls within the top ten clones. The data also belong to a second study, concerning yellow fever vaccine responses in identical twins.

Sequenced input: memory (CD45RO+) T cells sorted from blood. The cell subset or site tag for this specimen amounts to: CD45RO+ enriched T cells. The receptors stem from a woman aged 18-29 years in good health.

CDR3 sequence: CASTWGPISGEQYF. CDR3 DNA sequence: TGTGCCAGCACCTGGGGGCCGATAAGCGGCGAGCAGTACTTC. The chain recombines TRBV12-3 or TRBV12-4 with TRBJ2-7, with D tentatively TRBD1 (6 bases). The length of the CDR3 is 14 residues. Trimming left V 7 bases short and J 6 bases short, with 19 bases between.

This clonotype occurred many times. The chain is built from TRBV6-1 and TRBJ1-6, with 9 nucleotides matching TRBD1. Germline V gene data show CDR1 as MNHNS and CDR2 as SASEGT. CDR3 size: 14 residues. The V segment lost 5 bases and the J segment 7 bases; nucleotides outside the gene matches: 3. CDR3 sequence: CASSLGTGNSPLHF. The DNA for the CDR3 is TGTGCCAGCAGTCTCGGGACAGGGAATTCACCCCTCCACTTT.

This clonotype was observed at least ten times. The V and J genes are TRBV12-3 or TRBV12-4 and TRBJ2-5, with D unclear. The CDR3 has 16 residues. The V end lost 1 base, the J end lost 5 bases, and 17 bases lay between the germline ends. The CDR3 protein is CASSLVGSPLGETQYF. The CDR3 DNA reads TGTGCCAGCAGTTTAGTGGGCAGCCCCCTCGGGGAGACCCAGTACTTC.

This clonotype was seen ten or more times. The CDR3 loop reads CASSLRGLSTDTQYF. CDR3 nucleotide sequence: TGTGCCAGCAGTTTAAGGGGGCTAAGCACAGATACGCAGTATTTT. The chain uses TRBV27 and TRBJ2-3; 7 bases fit TRBD1. This CDR3 spans 15 amino acids. The trim removed 2 bases at V and 0 bases at J, leaving 2 bases unmatched. The V gene's germline CDR1 is MNHEY and CDR2 SMNVEV (reference sequence).

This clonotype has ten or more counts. CDR3 sequence: CASSPGSVSGYTF. The CDR3 bases are TGTGCCAGCAGCCCTGGGTCAGTCTCCGGCTACACCTTC. The chain carries TRBV3-1 and TRBJ1-2, with unresolved D. The CDR3 runs 13 residues. CDR1 and CDR2 from the germline V gene are LGHDT and YNNKEL (reference sequence). Deletions cut 4 bases from V and 8 bases from J, with 14 bases between.

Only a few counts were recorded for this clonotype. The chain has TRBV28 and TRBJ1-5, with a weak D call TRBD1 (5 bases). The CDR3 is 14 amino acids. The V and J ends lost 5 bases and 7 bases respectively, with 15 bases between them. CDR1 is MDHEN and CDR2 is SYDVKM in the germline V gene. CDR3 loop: CASSAPWGGQPQHF. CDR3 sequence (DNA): TGTGCCAGCAGTGCACCATGGGGGGGGCAGCCCCAGCATTTT.

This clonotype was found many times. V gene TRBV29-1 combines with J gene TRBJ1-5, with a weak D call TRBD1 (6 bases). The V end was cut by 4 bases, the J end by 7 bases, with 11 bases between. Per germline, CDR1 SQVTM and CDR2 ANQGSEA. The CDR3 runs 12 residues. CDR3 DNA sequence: TGCAGCGTTGGACAGGCGGGACAGCCCCAGCATTTT. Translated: CSVGQAGQPQHF.

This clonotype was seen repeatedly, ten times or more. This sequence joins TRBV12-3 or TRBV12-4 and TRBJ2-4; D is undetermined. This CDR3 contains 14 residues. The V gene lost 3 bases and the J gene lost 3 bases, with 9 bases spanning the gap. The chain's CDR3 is CASSFVPDKNIQYF. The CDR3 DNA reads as TGTGCCAGCAGTTTTGTGCCAGACAAAAACATTCAGTACTTC.

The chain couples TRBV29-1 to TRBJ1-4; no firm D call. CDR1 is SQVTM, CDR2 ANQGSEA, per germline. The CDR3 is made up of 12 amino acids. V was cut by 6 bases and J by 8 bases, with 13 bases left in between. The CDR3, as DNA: TGCAGCGTCTGGGGTCCGGGGGAAAAACTGTTTTTT. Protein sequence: CSVWGPGEKLFF.

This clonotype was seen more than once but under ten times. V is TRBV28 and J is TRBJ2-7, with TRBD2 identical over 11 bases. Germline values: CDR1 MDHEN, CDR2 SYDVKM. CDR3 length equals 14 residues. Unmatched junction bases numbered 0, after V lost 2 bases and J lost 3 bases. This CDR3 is CASSLGTSGYEQYF. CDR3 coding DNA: TGTGCCAGCAGTTTAGGGACTAGCGGCTACGAGCAGTACTTC.

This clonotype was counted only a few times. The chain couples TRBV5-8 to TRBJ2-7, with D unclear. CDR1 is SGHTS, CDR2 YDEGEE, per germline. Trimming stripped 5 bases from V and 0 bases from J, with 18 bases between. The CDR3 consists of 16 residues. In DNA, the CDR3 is TGTGCCAGCAGTTACCATCCTGAGGCAGCCTCCTACGAGCAGTACGTC. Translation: CASSYHPEAASYEQYV.

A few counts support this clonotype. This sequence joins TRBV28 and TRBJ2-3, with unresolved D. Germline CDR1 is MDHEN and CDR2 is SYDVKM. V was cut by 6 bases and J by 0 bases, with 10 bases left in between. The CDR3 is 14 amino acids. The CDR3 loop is CASSRFSSTDTQYF. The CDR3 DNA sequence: TGTGCCAGCAGCCGCTTTAGTAGCACAGATACGCAGTATTTT.

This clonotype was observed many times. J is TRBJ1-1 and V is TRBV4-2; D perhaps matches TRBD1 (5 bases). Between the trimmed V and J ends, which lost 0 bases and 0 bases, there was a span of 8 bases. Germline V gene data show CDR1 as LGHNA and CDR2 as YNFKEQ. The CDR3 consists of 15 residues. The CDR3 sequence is CASSQEGVMNTEAFF. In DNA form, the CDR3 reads TGTGCCAGCAGCCAAGAGGGGGTCATGAACACTGAAGCTTTCTTT.